This T cell receptor (beta chain) was sequenced in a study of shared clonotypes between healthy human individuals. General observations from the study: It was observed that approximately 5% of naive CD4 clonotypes were shared across a handful of donors.

In the source study's methods: Filtering was not the same, since immunoSEQ gave junction-only sequences without quality scores. Assay: immunoSEQ multiplex PCR; the TCRdb copy retains only in-frame clones and omits some. The V and J calls and the clone size are those of that table, but D and trimming were determined from the DNA. Altogether roughly 570,000 clones are present, roughly 98% being singletons, with the ten largest covering 0.25% to 0.35%. CD8 cells classed as naive were CD45RO-negative and positively selected for CCR7, excluding terminally differentiated effector memory CD45RA+ cells. HIV-negative, healthy adults without recent acute infections or vaccinations were the donors. Comment on this clone: Its antigen is not identified.

This receptor was taken from a man younger than 40 in good health. Sequencing input: naive CD8+ T cells sorted from blood.

CDR3 sequence (DNA): TGCGCCAGCAGCTTGATGGGGTTCCAAGAAGCTTTCTTT. This encodes CASSLMGFQEAFF. The V call is TRBV5-1, the J call TRBJ1-1; D gene unclear. V lost 1 base and J 8 bases, leaving 12 bases between the germline ends. CDR3 length: 13 residues. Germline CDR1 SGHRS, CDR2 YFSETQ.